The 31 T cell receptor beta chains in this list originate from one sample, sequenced in a study of blood T cell repertoires in COVID-19. The method was immunoSEQ multiplex PCR; TCRdb's version includes in-frame clones alone and lacks a portion of them. This table holds approximately 460,000 clones, approximately 92% found once. Sequencing was done on a sample of peripheral blood. Source of these receptors: a man younger than 30 with COVID-19, enrolled during active disease.

The rearrangement links TRBV6-5 to TRBJ2-7, with D unresolved. V lost 6 bases and J 2 bases, leaving 14 bases between the germline ends. The CDR3 has 14 residues. CDR1 is MNHEY, CDR2 SVGAGI, per germline. The CDR3 region has the DNA TGTGCCAGCAGGAACCAGGCACCAGCCTACGAGCAGTACTTC. Encoded protein: CASRNQAPAYEQYF.

The V call is TRBV27, the J call TRBJ2-7; D might be TRBD1 (5 bases). Germline loops: CDR1 MNHEY, CDR2 SMNVEV (reference sequence). The CDR3 has 13 amino acids. Trimming shortened V by 5 bases and J by 2 bases, and 10 bases separated the two germline ends. The CDR3 DNA reads TGTGCCAGCAGTCTAACAGGACCCTACGAGCAGTACTTC. Translation gives CASSLTGPYEQYF.

The rearrangement joins TRBV7-9 to TRBJ1-4; D is unclear. V was cut by 2 bases and J by 4 bases, with 5 bases left in between. This CDR3 has 13 amino acids. Germline V gene sequence: CDR1 SEHNR, CDR2 FQNEAQ (reference sequence). CDR3 in amino acids: CASSLTSNEKLFF. The CDR3, as DNA: TGTGCCAGCAGCTTAACCAGTAATGAAAAACTGTTTTTT. Using reference TRBV7-9 and TRBJ1-4 for the parts outside the CDR3, the full variable domain is DTGVSQNPRHKITKRGQNVTFRCDPISEHNRLYWYRQTLGQGPEFLTYFQNEAQLEKSRLLSDRFSAERPKGSFSTLEIQRTEQGDSAMYLCASSLTSNEKLFFGSGTQLSVL.

This chain joins TRBV13 and TRBJ2-1, with TRBD2 matching 9 bases. CDR3 size: 16 residues. V lost 4 bases and J lost 9; bases outside the gene matches: 13. Germline loops: CDR1 PRHDT, CDR2 FYEKMQ (reference sequence). CDR3 sequence reads: CASSSSGREGRVEQFF. The CDR3 bases are TGTGCCAGCAGCTCCTCTGGGCGGGAGGGCCGGGTTGAGCAGTTCTTC. The entire variable domain, with the rest obtained from reference TRBV13 and TRBJ2-1, is as follows: AAGVIQSPRHLIKEKRETATLKCYPIPRHDTVYWYQQGPGQDPQFLISFYEKMQSDKGSIPDRFSAQQFSDYHSELNMSSLELGDSALYFCASSSSGREGRVEQFFGPGTRLTVL.

The V gene is TRBV18, the J gene TRBJ2-7, with TRBD1 matching 9 bases. The CDR3 consists of 16 residues. V dropped 4 bases and J dropped 4; count of bases not matched to a gene: 11. Germline CDR1 is KGHSH and CDR2 is LQKENI. For the CDR3, the DNA is TGTGCCAGCTCACTAAATCCGGGACAGGGAAAATACGAGCAGTACTTC. Translated, it gives CASSLNPGQGKYEQYF.

The genes are TRBV5-6 and TRBJ2-2, with 9 positions matching TRBD1. The CDR3 spans 14 residues. Trimming took 4 bases from V and 6 from J; bases not matched to a gene: 4. Germline lookup yields CDR1 SGHDT and CDR2 YYEEEE. The DNA of the CDR3 is TGTGCCAGCAGCAAGGGACAGGGTCCCGGGGAGCTGTTTTTT. Residues: CASSKGQGPGELFF.

In this sample, this clone turned up once. The rearrangement links TRBV28 to TRBJ2-7; 9 bases are shared with TRBD1. Germline values: CDR1 MDHEN, CDR2 SYDVKM. CDR3 size: 15 residues. Losses at the gene ends were 4 bases for V and 4 bases for J; bases not matched to a gene: 8. This CDR3 is CASSSFPGQGYEQYF. As DNA, the CDR3 is TGTGCCAGCAGTTCTTTTCCGGGACAGGGTTACGAGCAGTACTTC.

This clone has more than one count but fewer than ten. This chain connects TRBV9 to TRBJ2-1; 13 nucleotides align to TRBD2. J gave up 7 bases and V 3 bases, and 4 bases lay outside the gene matches. The germline V gene encodes CDR1 SGDLS and CDR2 YYNGEE. The CDR3 runs 15 residues. The DNA for the CDR3 is TGTGCCAGCAGCGAGCGGACTAGCGGGGGAAATGAGCAGTTCTTC. Translated, it gives CASSERTSGGNEQFF.

J is TRBJ2-2 and V is TRBV19, with 8 bases matching TRBD2. Unmatched junction bases numbered 11, after V lost 9 bases and J lost 5 bases. Germline V CDR1 and CDR2: LNHDA, SQIVND (reference sequence). This CDR3 comprises 15 residues. As DNA, the CDR3 is TGTGCCAGCAGAACACGGGGGGGCGAAACCGGGGAGCTGTTTTTT. It is translated as CASRTRGGETGELFF.

The V gene is TRBV24-1, the J gene TRBJ2-2; 7 bases align to TRBD2. Trimming removed 5 bases from V and 4 bases from J; junction bases left unmatched: 6. Germline V lookup: CDR1 KGHDR, CDR2 SFDVKD. The CDR3 length is 15 residues. In DNA form, the CDR3 reads TGTGCCACCAGTGTTCGTGCTAGCGGCACCGGGGAGCTGTTTTTT. This sequence encodes CATSVRASGTGELFF.

The J gene is TRBJ1-1, the V gene TRBV7-9; unclear D gene. The CDR3 has 13 amino acids. V was pared by 5 bases and J by 1 base, with 8 bases between. Germline V gene lookup returns CDR1 SEHNR and CDR2 FQNEAQ (reference sequence). This CDR3 is CASSPQQNTEAFF. The CDR3 nucleotides are TGTGCCAGCAGCCCACAGCAGAACACTGAAGCTTTCTTT.

Remarks on this clone: Possible read error: a much larger clone is one base away. V is TRBV28 and J is TRBJ2-1; 7 bases map to TRBD1. Looked up from germline, CDR1 is MDHEN and CDR2 is SYDVKM. V lost 6 bases to trimming and J lost 4 bases; unmatched junction nucleotides: 3. CDR3 length: 13 residues. The CDR3 nucleotides are TGTGCCAGCAGACAGGGGACATACAATGAGCAGTTCTTC. Protein sequence: CASRQGTYNEQFF.

This clone showed up just once. The CDR3 here is CASSVGQPPLSEQYF. DNA of the CDR3: TGTGCCAGCAGTGTGGGGCAGCCCCCGTTAAGCGAGCAGTACTTC. The chain is built from TRBV2 and TRBJ2-7; TRBD1 might be the D (5 bases). Looked up from germline, CDR1 is SNHLY and CDR2 is FYNNEI. Between the trimmed V and J ends, which lost 4 bases and 6 bases, there was a span of 19 bases. The CDR3 has 15 amino acids.

The CDR3 DNA reads as TGCGCCAGCAGCCAGGCCGGGACTGAATACAATGAGCAGTTCTTC. It encodes CASSQAGTEYNEQFF. The chain uses TRBV4-1 and TRBJ2-1; tentative D call: TRBD2 (6 bases). Germline lookup yields CDR1 MGHRA and CDR2 YSYEKL. The CDR3 loop spans 15 amino acids. Trimming stripped 3 bases from V and 4 bases from J, with 13 bases between.

This clone was picked up one time. The V call is TRBV7-9, the J call TRBJ1-6; TRBD1 agrees at 7 bases. Germline V gives CDR1 SEHNR, CDR2 FQNEAQ (reference sequence). The CDR3 consists of 14 residues. The V gene end was trimmed by 2 bases and the J gene end by 9 bases; junction bases not matched to a gene: 4. The CDR3 bases are TGTGCCAGCAGCTTAATGCAGGGGGGTTCACCCCTCCACTTT. Amino acid sequence: CASSLMQGGSPLHF.

The rearrangement links TRBV24-1 to TRBJ2-3, with 7 bases matching TRBD1. Germline CDR1 KGHDR, CDR2 SFDVKD. J lost 5 bases, V lost 8 bases, and 3 bases had no gene match. The CDR3 extends over 12 amino acids. Written as DNA, the CDR3 is TGTGCCACCAAAGGGGGCGAAGATACGCAGTATTTT. This encodes CATKGGEDTQYF.

DNA of the CDR3: TGTGCCAGCAGGCCTAGCGGGGTTTTCACCGGGGAGCTGTTTTTT. It encodes CASRPSGVFTGELFF. The genes are TRBV5-8 and TRBJ2-2, with 9 positions matching TRBD2. J lost 4 bases, V lost 5 bases, and 6 bases had no gene match. Germline CDR1 is SGHTS and CDR2 is YDEGEE. The CDR3 has 15 residues.

This chain links TRBV9 with TRBJ2-7, with 12 bases matching TRBD2. Per the germline V gene, CDR1 is SGDLS and CDR2 is YYNGEE. J gave up 1 base and V 2 bases, and 4 bases lay outside the gene matches. This CDR3 spans 16 amino acids. CDR3 coding DNA: TGTGCCAGCAGCGTCTCTAGCGGGGGGGGTTCCTACGAGCAGTACTTC. Translating it yields CASSVSSGGGSYEQYF.

V gene TRBV7-9 combines with J gene TRBJ2-7; no clear D. CDR1 is SEHNR, CDR2 FQNEAQ, per germline (reference sequence). The CDR3 spans 13 residues. V lost 2 bases and J 2 bases, leaving 7 bases between the germline ends. This chain's CDR3 is CASSLTATYEQYF. In DNA form, the CDR3 reads TGTGCCAGCAGCTTAACAGCAACCTACGAGCAGTACTTC.

The genes are TRBV30 and TRBJ1-2; D uncertain. This CDR3 region has 12 residues. V lost 3 bases to trimming and J lost 7 bases, with 12 bases between them. CDR1 and CDR2 (germline): GTSNPN, SVGIG (reference sequence). CDR3 loop: CAWRIGGPGYTF. The CDR3 coding sequence is TGTGCCTGGAGGATCGGCGGGCCTGGCTACACCTTC.

The sample holds one count of this clone. The gene calls are TRBV18 and TRBJ1-2, with a tentative D call TRBD1 (5 bases). From germline, CDR1 is KGHSH and CDR2 LQKENI. V was shortened by 6 bases and J by 4 bases, with 18 bases between the two germline ends. The CDR3 is made up of 15 amino acids. The CDR3 region is CASSPDTQGGYGYTF. CDR3 nucleotide sequence: TGTGCCAGCTCCCCCGACACTCAGGGAGGCTATGGCTACACCTTC.

The chain recombines TRBV18 with TRBJ2-5; D is unclear. Between the trimmed V and J ends, which lost 6 bases and 4 bases, there was a span of 9 bases. Per germline, CDR1 KGHSH and CDR2 LQKENI. The CDR3 is 12 residues long. CDR3 in amino acids: CASSLEGETQYF. In nucleotides, the CDR3 is TGTGCCAGCTCCCTAGAAGGAGAGACCCAGTACTTC.

The V and J genes are TRBV13 and TRBJ2-2, with D perhaps TRBD2 (6 bases). The CDR3 length is 14 residues. With 3 bases removed from V and 6 bases from J, the gap between germline ends came to 11 bases. Per the germline V gene, CDR1 is PRHDT and CDR2 is FYEKMQ (reference sequence). The CDR3 loop reads CASSLAGRAGELFF. The CDR3 DNA follows: TGTGCCAGCAGCTTGGCGGGGCGAGCCGGGGAGCTGTTTTTT.

This sequence joins TRBV19 and TRBJ2-7; 7 bases line up with TRBD2. V was clipped by 8 bases and J by 3 bases; unmatched bases: 7. This CDR3 is 13 amino acids long. CDR1 is LNHDA and CDR2 is SQIVND in the germline V gene (reference sequence). CDR3 sequence: CASGGGLGYEQYF. CDR3 in DNA: TGTGCCAGTGGGGGGGGACTCGGCTACGAGCAGTACTTC.

The J gene is TRBJ2-7, the V gene TRBV19; weak D call: TRBD1 (6 bases). V was pared by 6 bases and J by 5 bases, with 8 bases between. CDR1 LNHDA and CDR2 SQIVND come from the germline V gene (reference sequence). CDR3 length: 11 residues. The CDR3 bases are TGTGCCAGTAGCCCAGGGGACGAGCAGTACTTC. It codes for CASSPGDEQYF.

The chain is built from TRBV3-1 (or the pseudogene TRBV3-2) and TRBJ2-2; weak D call: TRBD1 (5 bases). The germline V and J ends were trimmed by 10 bases and 0 bases, with 9 bases remaining between them. The length of the CDR3 is 13 residues. Per the germline V gene, CDR1 is LGHDT and CDR2 is YNNKEL (reference sequence). Here the CDR3 DNA reads TGTGCCACCAGGGCCCCGAACACCGGGGAGCTGTTTTTT. Translation gives CATRAPNTGELFF.

The genes are TRBV4-1 and TRBJ1-2; D perhaps matches TRBD1 (6 bases). The CDR3 runs to 14 residues. V dropped 3 bases and J dropped 4 bases, with 12 bases sitting between them. Germline lookup yields CDR1 MGHRA and CDR2 YSYEKL. This CDR3 is CASSQLGGGYGYTF. The CDR3 DNA is TGCGCCAGCAGCCAGCTGGGAGGGGGCTATGGCTACACCTTC.

J is TRBJ2-6 and V is TRBV9; TRBD1 matches at 11 bases. The V gene's germline CDR1 is SGDLS and CDR2 YYNGEE. Unmatched junction bases numbered 3, after V lost 4 bases and J lost 0 bases. There are 17 residues in the CDR3. In DNA form, the CDR3 reads TGTGCCAGCAGCAAAGGGACAGGGGGCTCTGGGGCCAACGTCCTGACTTTC. Amino acid sequence: CASSKGTGGSGANVLTF.

This clone was observed a single time. V gene TRBV30 combines with J gene TRBJ2-5; 7 nucleotides align to TRBD1. Germline CDR1 is GTSNPN and CDR2 is SVGIG (reference sequence). The CDR3 covers 14 residues. Germline trimming cut 6 bases from V and 2 bases from J; bases unmatched to any gene: 9. The CDR3 region has the DNA TGTGCCTGCCACTCCCGGGACAGACAAGAGACCCAGTACTTC. This sequence encodes CACHSRDRQETQYF.

The chain is built from TRBV24-1 and TRBJ2-1; D is unresolved. V was trimmed by 3 bases and J by 8 bases, leaving 10 bases between them. The germline V gene encodes CDR1 KGHDR and CDR2 SFDVKD. The CDR3 runs 13 residues. The CDR3 nucleotides read TGTGCCACCAGTGATCCTAGTAAGGATGAGCAGTTCTTC. Residues: CATSDPSKDEQFF.

The rearrangement links TRBV5-4 to TRBJ1-6, with 9 bases that match TRBD1. V gave up 4 bases and J gave up 7 bases; unmatched junction bases: 12. The germline V gene encodes CDR1 SGHNT and CDR2 YYREEE (reference sequence). The CDR3 has 17 residues. The CDR3 sequence: CASSRTTGGAGNSPLHF. The CDR3, as DNA: TGTGCCAGCAGCAGAACCACAGGGGGCGCAGGGAATTCACCCCTCCACTTT.